The 17 T cell receptor beta chains below all came from one sample that was sequenced in a study of blood T cell repertoires in COVID-19. Some clones are missing from TCRdb's copy, which holds only in-frame ones; the method was immunoSEQ multiplex PCR. Of fewer than 450,000 clones detected, roughly 87% appear once; the ten largest clones hold roughly 1%. The sample consisted of PBMCs or T cells enriched from blood (not recorded which). These receptors all come from a woman aged 25-40 years who had recovered from COVID-19.

This clone appeared a few times. V gene TRBV7-9 combines with J gene TRBJ1-2, with D unresolved. CDR1 SEHNR and CDR2 FQNEAQ come from the germline V gene (reference sequence). Trimming cost V 5 bases and J 0 bases, with 10 bases left between them. The CDR3 consists of 14 residues. CDR3 region: CASSASISNYGYTF. CDR3 nucleotide sequence: TGTGCCAGCAGCGCTAGCATCTCTAACTATGGCTACACCTTC.

The rearrangement uses TRBV10-3 and TRBJ2-7, with 10 bases aligning to TRBD1. The junction had 11 bases not matched to a gene; V was cut back by 10 bases and J by 5 bases. The germline V gene encodes CDR1 ENHRY and CDR2 SYGVKD. The CDR3 spans 14 residues. The CDR3: CATIPGQGFDEQYF. The CDR3 DNA reads TGTGCCACTATACCGGGACAGGGGTTTGACGAGCAGTACTTC.

The rearrangement uses TRBV7-9 and TRBJ1-1; tentatively, D is TRBD1 (5 bases). CDR1 is SEHNR, CDR2 FQNEAQ, per germline (reference sequence). With 5 bases removed from V and 4 bases from J, the gap between germline ends came to 14 bases. CDR3 size: 14 residues. CDR3 sequence reads: CASSPTLGGTEAFF. CDR3 bases: TGTGCCAGCAGCCCAACATTGGGGGGCACTGAAGCTTTCTTT.

This clone was seen a single time. This chain uses TRBV7-2 with TRBJ1-4; no reliable D call. V was trimmed by 0 bases and J by 7 bases, leaving 18 bases between them. This CDR3 contains 17 residues. CDR1 and CDR2 from the germline V gene are SGHTA and FQGNSA. CDR3 bases: TGTGCCAGCAGCTTAGCCACCACGGGGTATTCTGGTGAAAAACTGTTTTTT. This encodes CASSLATTGYSGEKLFF.

V and J are TRBV4-1 and TRBJ2-7, with TRBD1 matching over 12 bases. The germline gives CDR1 MGHRA, CDR2 YSYEKL. After removal of 3 bases from V and 1 base from J, the junction contained 4 bases not matched to a gene. This CDR3 region has 16 residues. The CDR3 nucleotides read TGCGCCAGCAGCCAGGGGACAGGGGGCGGATCCTACGAGCAGTACTTC. Translation gives CASSQGTGGGSYEQYF.

CDR3 sequence reads: CATSRAGQGPDNYGYTF. The CDR3 region has the DNA TGTGCCACCAGCAGAGCGGGACAGGGTCCGGATAACTATGGCTACACCTTC. This chain links TRBV15 with TRBJ1-2, with 9 bases lining up with TRBD1. The germline CDR1 and CDR2 sequences are LNHNV and YYDKDF (reference sequence). The J segment lost 1 base and the V segment lost 1 base, leaving 7 bases of the junction unmatched. CDR3 length equals 17 residues.

The genes are TRBV27 and TRBJ2-1; TRBD2 aligns across 9 bases. V lost 8 bases and J lost 2; bases outside the gene matches: 7. CDR1 and CDR2 from the germline V gene are MNHEY and SMNVEV (reference sequence). This CDR3 comprises 15 residues. The CDR3 loop is CASSTSGRTYNEQFF. The CDR3 region has the DNA TGTGCCAGCTCTACTAGCGGGCGAACCTACAATGAGCAGTTCTTC.

The chain couples TRBV29-1 to TRBJ1-2, with 9 bases lining up with TRBD1. CDR1 is SQVTM, CDR2 ANQGSEA, per germline. The CDR3 runs 13 residues. The ends lost 7 bases at V and 2 bases at J; junction bases unmatched: 5. The CDR3 region is CSGTQGANYGYTF. The CDR3 DNA follows: TGCAGCGGCACACAGGGGGCAAACTATGGCTACACCTTC.

The DNA for the CDR3 is TGTGCCAGCAGCTTGGAAATGCCCGCAGGGGGAGACTATGGCTACACCTTC. This translates into CASSLEMPAGGDYGYTF. This chain uses TRBV5-5 with TRBJ1-2; 7 bases fit TRBD1. The CDR3 loop spans 17 amino acids. The junction had 11 bases not matched to a gene; V was cut back by 0 bases and J by 3 bases. Germline CDR1 is SGHKS and CDR2 is YYEKEE (reference sequence).

This sequence joins TRBV7-2 and TRBJ2-7; 10 positions match TRBD2. The CDR3 is made up of 15 amino acids. V gave up 4 bases and J gave up 2 bases; unmatched junction bases: 5. CDR1 is SGHTA and CDR2 is FQGNSA in the germline V gene. CDR3 sequence: CASSSKRGGTYEQYF. CDR3 sequence (DNA): TGTGCCAGCAGCTCGAAGCGGGGGGGAACCTACGAGCAGTACTTC. The full variable domain, completed using reference TRBV7-2 and TRBJ2-7, is GAGVSQSPSNKVTEKGKDVELRCDPISGHTALYWYRQSLGQGLEFLIYFQGNSAPDKSGLPSDRFSAERTGGSVSTLTIQRTQQEDSAVYLCASSSKRGGTYEQYFGPGTRLTVT.

The V call is TRBV30, the J call TRBJ1-1, with 9 positions matching TRBD1. Germline V CDR1 and CDR2: GTSNPN, SVGIG (reference sequence). The CDR3 is 15 amino acids. With 3 bases clipped from V and 0 bases from J, the junction kept 5 bases outside the gene matches. The CDR3 is CAWRGDRVMNTEAFF. The CDR3 DNA reads TGTGCCTGGAGGGGGGACAGGGTTATGAACACTGAAGCTTTCTTT.

The rearrangement links TRBV4-3 to TRBJ2-5, with 9 bases lining up with TRBD1. The V segment lost 4 bases and the J segment 5 bases; nucleotides outside the gene matches: 8. Germline loops: CDR1 LGHNA, CDR2 YSLEER. This CDR3 has 15 residues. CDR3 nucleotide sequence: TGCGCCAGCAGCCCCCGGGACAGGGACGGGGAGACCCAGTACTTC. Translating gives CASSPRDRDGETQYF.

The chain combines TRBV5-6 with TRBJ2-3; the match to TRBD1 covers 7 bases. Germline CDR1 reads SGHDT; CDR2 reads YYEEEE. The CDR3 length is 15 residues. V lost 3 bases, J lost 2 bases, and 6 bases stayed unmatched. The CDR3 here is CASSYRDRDTDTQYF. For the CDR3, the DNA is TGTGCCAGCAGCTACCGGGACAGAGACACAGATACGCAGTATTTT.

The chain links TRBV10-2 to TRBJ1-4; 8 bases fit TRBD1. CDR1 and CDR2 from the germline V gene are WSHSY and SAAADI. The trim removed 5 bases at V and 3 bases at J, leaving 5 bases unmatched. CDR3 length: 15 amino acids. The CDR3 DNA reads as TGCGCCAGCAGTCGGACGGACAGGGCTAATGAAAAACTGTTTTTT. This translates into CASSRTDRANEKLFF.

CDR3 in DNA: TGCGCCAGCAGCTATCCTGAGGGAGTTGGCTACACCTTC. Its translation: CASSYPEGVGYTF. The chain carries TRBV5-1 and TRBJ1-2, with D unresolved. This CDR3 has 13 amino acids. Germline CDR1 reads SGHRS; CDR2 reads YFSETQ. V lost 3 bases to trimming and J lost 7 bases, with 13 bases between them.

V and J are TRBV14 and TRBJ1-2, with unresolved D. V was trimmed by 5 bases and J by 5 bases, leaving 18 bases between them. Germline V lookup: CDR1 SGHDN, CDR2 FVKESK. The CDR3 consists of 15 residues. The CDR3 sequence is CASSAKIGVGYGYTF. CDR3 DNA sequence: TGTGCCAGCAGCGCCAAGATAGGAGTAGGTTATGGCTACACCTTC.

This clone has only a few counts. The CDR3 spells CAWSEDRGNQPQHF. CDR3 in DNA: TGTGCCTGGAGTGAGGACAGGGGCAATCAGCCCCAGCATTTT. The chain recombines TRBV30 with TRBJ1-5; 8 nucleotides align to TRBD1. V lost 1 base and J lost 2; bases outside the gene matches: 1. The CDR3 has 14 amino acids. CDR1 and CDR2 from the germline V gene are GTSNPN and SVGIG (reference sequence).